Described below is a single TCR beta chain sequence and its context. Its antigen is unknown. The sample comes from a study of cytomegalovirus exposure and HLA in healthy donors. Study-wide points: Most TCR sequences were seen very rarely across donors, but some public TCRs occurred in many. The listing of about 150 TCR beta chains classed them as cytomegalovirus-associated. Another analysis was done later, and it associated 15,000 to 20,000 TCR beta sequences with HLA alleles at 0.05 false discovery rate.

Unmatched junction bases numbered 9, after V lost 3 bases and J lost 2 bases. Germline V gives CDR1 SGHDN, CDR2 FVKESK. There are 17 residues in the CDR3. 60 Vbeta and 13 Jbeta primers were used in PCR. Only in-frame clones appear in the TCRdb table, and some are missing; sequencing was by immunoSEQ multiplex PCR. The sample shows about 160,000 clones, 65% to 85% of them seen only once. Sequencing was done on a sample of PBMCs. The chain is built from TRBV14 and TRBJ2-2; 7 bases fit TRBD1. The source of this sequence is a man aged 50-59 years in good health and CMV-seropositive. As DNA, the CDR3 is TGTGCCAGCAGCCAGAACAGGGGAAGGGAAAACACCGGGGAGCTGTTTTTT. Its protein product is CASSQNRGRENTGELFF.